What follows describes a single T cell receptor (beta chain). Its antigen is unknown. Unmatched junction bases numbered 16, after V lost 5 bases and J lost 7 bases. CDR3 size: 16 residues. Germline CDR1 reads MDHEN; CDR2 reads SYDVKM. The sample belongs to a study of T cell responses to AZD1222 COVID-19 vaccine. Across the whole study: Analysis merged second doses at about 4 or about 12 weeks. Study-wide results and caveats: Among the donors, most were white British and more were female, and clonal diversity was possibly underestimated. Repertoire sampling occurred only after the peak T cell response.

Sequencing was performed with immunoSEQ multiplex PCR; in TCRdb, only in-frame clones are kept and a portion is missing. This repertoire shows 150,000 to 200,000 clones, approximately 90% found once; its top ten account for about 1.4%. The sample here was peripheral blood, taken on day 0 of AZD1222 vaccination. This receptor was obtained from an adult in good health. The chain couples TRBV28 to TRBJ1-1; TRBD1 aligns across 7 bases. CDR3 region: CASSTNGGGDSGEAFF. The CDR3 nucleotides read TGTGCCAGCAGTACTAATGGCGGGGGGGACAGTGGTGAAGCTTTCTTT. Full variable domain (remainder filled in from reference TRBV28 and TRBJ1-1): DVKVTQSSRYLVKRTGEKVFLECVQDMDHENMFWYRQDPGLGLRLIYFSYDVKMKEKGDIPEGYSVSREKKERFSLILESASTNQTSMYLCASSTNGGGDSGEAFFGQGTRLTVV.